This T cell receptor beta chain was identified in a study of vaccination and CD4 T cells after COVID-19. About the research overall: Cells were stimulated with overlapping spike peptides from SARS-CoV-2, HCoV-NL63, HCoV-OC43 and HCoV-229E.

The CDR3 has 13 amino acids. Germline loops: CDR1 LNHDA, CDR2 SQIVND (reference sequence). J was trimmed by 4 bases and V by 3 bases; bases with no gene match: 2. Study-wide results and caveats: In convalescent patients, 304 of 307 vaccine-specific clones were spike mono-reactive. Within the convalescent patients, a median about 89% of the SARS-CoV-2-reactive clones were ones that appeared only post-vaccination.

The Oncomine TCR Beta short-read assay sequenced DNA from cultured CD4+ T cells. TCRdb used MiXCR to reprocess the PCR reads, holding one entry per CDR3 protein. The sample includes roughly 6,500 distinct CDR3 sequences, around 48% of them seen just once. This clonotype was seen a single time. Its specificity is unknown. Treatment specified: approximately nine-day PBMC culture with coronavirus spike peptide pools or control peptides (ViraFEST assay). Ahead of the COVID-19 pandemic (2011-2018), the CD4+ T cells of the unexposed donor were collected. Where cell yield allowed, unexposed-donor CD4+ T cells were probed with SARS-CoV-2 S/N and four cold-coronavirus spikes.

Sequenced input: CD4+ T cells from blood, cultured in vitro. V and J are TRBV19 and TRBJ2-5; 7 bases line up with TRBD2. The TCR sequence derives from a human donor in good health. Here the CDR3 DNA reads TGTGCCAGTAGTATGGGGAGGGGAGAGACCCAGTACTTC. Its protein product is CASSMGRGETQYF.